The 19 T cell receptor beta chains below all came from one sample that was sequenced in a study of T cells expressing NK-cell markers. No DNA is given; TCRdb re-called the 5' RACE reads and lists each CDR3 protein once. The sample has 200,000 to 300,000 distinct CDR3 sequences, and its top ten clones hold roughly 4.2%. Sequencing input: blood T cells: a sorted CD56 or NKG2C T cell subset, CD4+ or CD8+ T cells, or bulk PBMC T cells (not recorded which). Source of these receptors: a woman aged 18-70 years in good health.

This chain joins TRBV7-2 and TRBJ2-1; TCRdb calls TRBD1, which cannot be checked without DNA. The CDR3 has 14 amino acids. The V gene's germline CDR1 is SGHTA and CDR2 FQGNSA. CDR3 in amino acids: CASSPTWDSNEQFF. Drawing the rest from reference TRBV7-2 and TRBJ2-1, the complete variable domain is GAGVSQSPSNKVTEKGKDVELRCDPISGHTALYWYRQSLGQGLEFLIYFQGNSAPDKSGLPSDRFSAERTGGSVSTLTIQRTQQEDSAVYLCASSPTWDSNEQFFGPGTRLTVL.

This chain connects TRBV12-3 or TRBV12-4 to TRBJ1-2. The CDR3 consists of 12 residues. The CDR3 protein is CASRRLNYGYTF.

This chain uses TRBV5-1 with TRBJ2-1; TCRdb designates TRBD2, a call that cannot be tested without DNA. Germline CDR1 and CDR2: SGHRS and YFSETQ. This CDR3 spans 16 amino acids. The CDR3: CASSLVAGGLFNEQFF. Combining the CDR3 with reference TRBV5-1 and TRBJ2-1 gives the whole variable domain KAGVTQTPRYLIKTRGQQVTLSCSPISGHRSVSWYQQTPGQGLQFLFEYFSETQRNKGNFPGRFSGRQFSNSRSEMNVSTLELGDSALYLCASSLVAGGLFNEQFFGPGTRLTVL.

The chain has TRBV6-2 or TRBV6-3 and TRBJ1-5; the TCRdb D gene call, TRBD1, has no DNA to confirm it. There are 15 residues in the CDR3. Germline assignment: CDR1 MNHEY and CDR2 SVGEGT. The CDR3 protein is CASSYEGSRNQPQHF.

The CDR3 loop is CAWKSQYEQFF. This sequence joins TRBV30 and TRBJ2-1. In germline, CDR1 is GTSNPN, CDR2 SVGIG (reference sequence). This CDR3 spans 11 amino acids.

The chain is built from TRBV5-6 and TRBJ1-4. CDR3 length: 14 residues. Germline V gene lookup returns CDR1 SGHDT and CDR2 YYEEEE. The CDR3 here is CASSPWRSNEKLFF.

J is TRBJ2-3 and V is TRBV29-1; checking the TCRdb D call of TRBD2 is not possible without DNA. The CDR3 spans 13 residues. CDR1 and CDR2 (germline): SQVTM, ANQGSEA. The CDR3 protein is CSVERGRTDTQYF.

This chain links TRBV10-3 with TRBJ2-2. The V gene's germline CDR1 is ENHRY and CDR2 SYGVKD. This CDR3 region has 13 residues. This chain's CDR3 is CATEPRGTGELFF.

The chain recombines TRBV11-2 with TRBJ1-6; the TCRdb D gene call, TRBD1, has no DNA to confirm it. This CDR3 spans 14 amino acids. The germline V gene has CDR1 SGHAT and CDR2 FQNNGV. CDR3 sequence reads: CASSLVPGLGALHF. Drawing the rest from reference TRBV11-2 and TRBJ1-6, the complete variable domain is EAGVAQSPRYKIIEKRQSVAFWCNPISGHATLYWYQQILGQGPKLLIQFQNNGVVDDSQLPKDRFSAERLKGVDSTLKIQPAKLEDSAVYLCASSLVPGLGALHFGNGTRLTVT.

V usage is TRBV4-3 and J usage is TRBJ2-2; the TCRdb D gene call, TRBD1, has no DNA to confirm it. Germline CDR1 reads LGHNA; CDR2 reads YSLEER. The CDR3 is made up of 14 amino acids. CDR3 loop: CASSPGQLTGRLFF.

J is TRBJ2-3 and V is TRBV7-6; TCRdb's D call, TRBD1, is unchecked because there is no DNA. This CDR3 comprises 14 residues. Germline assignment: CDR1 SGHVS and CDR2 FNYEAQ. The CDR3 protein is CASSITPITDTQYF. Full variable domain (remainder filled in from reference TRBV7-6 and TRBJ2-3): GAGVSQSPRYKVTKRGQDVALRCDPISGHVSLYWYRQALGQGPEFLTYFNYEAQQDKSGLPNDRFSAERPEGSISTLTIQRTEQRDSAMYRCASSITPITDTQYFGPGTRLTVL.

This chain uses TRBV5-1 with TRBJ2-5; lacking DNA, the TRBD1 call made by TCRdb goes unchecked. This CDR3 comprises 14 residues. Germline V gene lookup returns CDR1 SGHRS and CDR2 YFSETQ. The CDR3 is CASSSPMDSPTQYF.

The chain has TRBV6-1 and TRBJ1-1; TCRdb's D call of TRBD1 is untestable without DNA. This CDR3 has 13 amino acids. Germline CDR1 and CDR2: MNHNS and SASEGT. CDR3 sequence: CASSEGVGRRAFF.

This chain connects TRBV29-1 to TRBJ1-2; TCRdb picks TRBD1, but there is no DNA to check that call. The CDR3 has 12 residues. Germline-derived CDR1 and CDR2 are SQVTM and ANQGSEA. This CDR3 is CSVVDTGLGYTF.

The chain employs TRBV7-8 and TRBJ2-5; TCRdb designates TRBD1, a call that cannot be tested without DNA. Germline values: CDR1 SGHVS, CDR2 FQNEAQ. The CDR3 is 14 amino acids. Here the CDR3 reads CASRAGTTQETQYF.

The chain joins TRBV11-2 to TRBJ2-5. The V gene's germline CDR1 is SGHAT and CDR2 FQNNGV. This CDR3 spans 14 amino acids. CDR3 sequence reads: CASSLDLNRETQYF.

The gene calls are TRBV11-1 and TRBJ1-1. The CDR3 runs 13 residues. Germline values: CDR1 SGHAT, CDR2 FQDESV (reference sequence). The CDR3 spells CASSLDGVLEAFF.

V is TRBV28 and J is TRBJ2-6; TCRdb's D gene call, TRBD1, goes unchecked for lack of DNA. The CDR3 is made up of 16 amino acids. Germline values: CDR1 MDHEN, CDR2 SYDVKM. CDR3 loop: CASSLLGVYGANVLTF.

The CDR3 sequence: CATSVGGLGNQPQHF. This sequence joins TRBV2 and TRBJ1-5. CDR1 and CDR2 from the germline V gene are SNHLY and FYNNEI. The CDR3 extends over 15 amino acids.